This TCR beta chain was captured by sequencing in a study of shared clonotypes between healthy human individuals. Study results and limitations: Some clonotypes were shared by all four sorted-subset donors, while others were not shared. The non-shared ones had lower generation probabilities than the shared ones.

Turning to this clone: Antigen specificity is unknown.

The germline gives CDR1 SNHLY, CDR2 FYNNEI. After removal of 6 bases from V and 4 bases from J, the junction contained 6 bases not matched to a gene. The CDR3 runs 14 residues. The CD4+ fraction was divided into a CD45RA+ naive subset and a CD45RA-negative memory subset. Sequencing was at deep level. Data came from immunoSEQ multiplex PCR; TCRdb stores just in-frame clones and leaves some out. Counted here are about 1 million clones, under 80% occurring once; the ten biggest clones make up roughly 1.4%. The sequence was collected from a man aged 18 to 35 in good health. This sequence joins TRBV2 and TRBJ1-3, with 7 bases aligning to TRBD1. The specimen sequenced was memory CD4+ T cells sorted from blood. The subset is: CD45RA-negative fraction. CDR3 nucleotide sequence: TGTGCCAGCAGGAATACAGGGGTAGGAAACACCATATATTTT. Its protein is CASRNTGVGNTIYF.